The entry below describes one T cell receptor (beta chain). One junction end disagrees with the germline gene, perhaps due to a read error. TCRdb independently ran MiXCR on the 5' RACE reads; one entry per CDR3 protein. This sample has about 57,000 distinct CDR3 sequences, with around 10% found just once. Time point reported: longitudinal time-point 1 (baseline). This entry is derived from a study of neurological immune-mediated disorders. There are 16 residues in the CDR3. In germline, CDR1 is SGHRS, CDR2 YFSETQ. Sequencing was done on a sample of PBMCs. The rearrangement links TRBV5-1 to TRBJ1-4; perhaps TRBD1 as D (6 bases). This receptor was obtained from a male donor with HTLV-1-associated myelopathy (HAM/TSP). The CDR3 DNA sequence: TGCGCCAGCAGCCAAGGACAGCCGGGCGTGGATGAAAACCTGTTTTTT. As protein: CASSQGQPGVDENLFF.